Each of the 3 T cell receptor beta chains below was sequenced from the same sample in a study of prognosis after radiotherapy for stage I lung cancer. The authors amplified TCR beta CDR3 from genomic DNA using two-round multiplex PCR. Primers targeting each individual TRBV and TRBJ gene were applied in first-round PCR. TCRdb reprocessed the multiplex PCR reads via MiXCR and lists one record per CDR3 protein. The profile covers about 22,000 distinct CDR3 sequences, with about 40% appearing a single time and around 50% taken by the ten largest. The sequenced sample was PBMCs, obtained before or after stereotactic body radiation therapy (not recorded which). Source of these receptors: a donor over 45 with non-small cell lung cancer.

The chain recombines TRBV11-3 with TRBJ2-1; TRBD2 is a possible D gene (6 bases). Germline V gene lookup returns CDR1 SGHNT and CDR2 YENEEA. The V end was cut by 5 bases, the J end by 2 bases, with 19 bases between. The CDR3 runs 17 residues. As DNA, the CDR3 is TGTGCCAGCAGCCTGCGATGGGGGGATCCCCCCTACAATGAGCAGTTCTTC. Translated: CASSLRWGDPPYNEQFF.

J is TRBJ1-2 and V is TRBV5-5; weak D call: TRBD1 (5 bases). CDR1 SGHKS and CDR2 YYEKEE come from the germline V gene (reference sequence). V shed 2 bases and J shed 3 bases, with 17 bases lying between them. The CDR3 loop spans 16 amino acids. The CDR3 DNA reads TGTGCCAGCAGCTTTACGCCGGGGCCTCGGGACTATGGCTACACCTTC. Amino acids: CASSFTPGPRDYGYTF. The full variable domain, in which reference TRBV5-5 and TRBJ1-2 provide the parts outside the CDR3, is DAGVTQSPTHLIKTRGQQVTLRCSPISGHKSVSWYQQVLGQGPQFIFQYYEKEERGRGNFPDRFSARQFPNYSSELNVNALLLGDSALYLCASSFTPGPRDYGYTFGSGTRLTVV.

The table lists this clonotype with a few counts. With only one base between it and a far larger clone, this is likely a read error. This chain joins TRBV10-2 and TRBJ2-7; D remains ambiguous. The DNA end favors TRBJ1-2, so the J call may be wrong. This CDR3 contains 11 residues. The germline V gene encodes CDR1 WSHSY and CDR2 SAAADI. CDR3 DNA: TGCGCCAGCAGTACCCTTCGAGGCTACACCTTC. It yields the protein CASSTLRGYTF.